This T cell receptor beta chain came from a study of CD4+ T cells in melanoma. The data were produced by immunoSEQ multiplex PCR, yet TCRdb's version contains in-frame clones alone and is incomplete. Of 9,500 to 11,000 clones listed, around two thirds are singletons. V was shortened by 3 bases and J by 11 bases, with 17 bases between the two germline ends. Germline lookup yields CDR1 SGHRS and CDR2 YFSETQ. The CDR3 length is 13 residues. The receptor was isolated from a human donor with melanoma. J is TRBJ1-1 and V is TRBV5-1; D may be TRBD1 (5 bases). Sequenced: cells from a culture (not recorded whether cultured in vitro). This chain's CDR3 is CASSSDGTSNAFF. The CDR3 DNA is TGCGCCAGCAGCTCCGACGGGACGTCTAACGCTTTCTTT.